The 30 T cell receptor beta chains reported below all come from one sample, sequenced in a study of cytomegalovirus exposure and HLA in healthy donors. The PCR was carried out with 60 Vbeta primers and 13 Jbeta primers. The repertoire was sequenced with immunoSEQ multiplex PCR; TCRdb's copy has only in-frame clones and lacks some. The sample has 150,000 to 200,000 clones. What was sequenced was PBMCs. Source of these receptors: a man younger than 40 in good health and CMV-seronegative.

The chain is built from TRBV5-1 and TRBJ2-5; tentatively, D is TRBD1 (6 bases). Between the trimmed V and J ends, which lost 2 bases and 2 bases, there was a span of 10 bases. This CDR3 comprises 14 residues. CDR1 and CDR2 from the germline V gene are SGHRS and YFSETQ. CDR3 sequence reads: CASSFSDSQETQYF. The CDR3 DNA sequence: TGCGCCAGCAGCTTCTCGGACAGTCAAGAGACCCAGTACTTC. Full variable domain (missing parts from reference TRBV5-1 and TRBJ2-5): KAGVTQTPRYLIKTRGQQVTLSCSPISGHRSVSWYQQTPGQGLQFLFEYFSETQRNKGNFPGRFSGRQFSNSRSEMNVSTLELGDSALYLCASSFSDSQETQYFGPGTRLLVL.

V gene TRBV5-6 combines with J gene TRBJ1-2; D may be TRBD1 (5 bases). The V gene lost 1 base and the J gene lost 8 bases, with 21 bases spanning the gap. Germline CDR1 and CDR2: SGHDT and YYEEEE. The CDR3 extends over 16 amino acids. The chain's CDR3 is CASSLPGRDRGRGYTF. The CDR3 coding sequence is TGTGCCAGCAGCTTGCCCGGCCGGGACCGCGGGAGGGGCTACACCTTC. Looking up the rest from reference TRBV5-6 and TRBJ1-2 gives the full variable domain: DAGVTQSPTHLIKTRGQQVTLRCSPKSGHDTVSWYQQALGQGPQFIFQYYEEEERQRGNFPDRFSGHQFPNYSSELNVNALLLGDSALYLCASSLPGRDRGRGYTFGSGTRLTVV.

The chain has TRBV5-4 and TRBJ2-7; the match to TRBD2 covers 12 bases. Unmatched junction bases numbered 10, after V lost 4 bases and J lost 2 bases. This CDR3 spans 17 amino acids. Germline loops: CDR1 SGHNT, CDR2 YYREEE (reference sequence). CDR3 DNA: TGTGCCAGCAGCCCAAAGACGACTAGCGGGAGTACCTACGAGCAGTACTTC. Protein: CASSPKTTSGSTYEQYF.

V is TRBV28 and J is TRBJ1-1; D remains unclear. This CDR3 has 14 residues. Germline CDR1 MDHEN, CDR2 SYDVKM. Trimming left V 2 bases short and J 1 base short, with 8 bases between. DNA for the CDR3: TGTGCCAGCAGTTTAGTTCATCCGAACACTGAAGCTTTCTTT. Translating it yields CASSLVHPNTEAFF.

V usage is TRBV5-1 and J usage is TRBJ1-2; no clear D gene. The length of the CDR3 is 14 residues. Germline V gene data show CDR1 as SGHRS and CDR2 as YFSETQ. Trimming took off 0 bases at V and 8 bases at J, with 14 bases between the two ends. The chain's CDR3 is CASSLAGEEVGYTF. The CDR3 DNA follows: TGCGCCAGCAGCTTGGCCGGGGAGGAGGTCGGCTACACCTTC.

V and J are TRBV6-1 and TRBJ2-7, with D perhaps TRBD1 (5 bases). The CDR3 is 13 residues long. Trimming took off 7 bases at V and 2 bases at J, with 12 bases between the two ends. Germline V gene sequence: CDR1 MNHNS, CDR2 SASEGT. CDR3 sequence: CASTRTSAYEQYF. The CDR3 nucleotides read TGTGCCAGCACAAGGACAAGTGCCTACGAGCAGTACTTC.

This chain uses TRBV2 with TRBJ2-1; the D gene is possibly TRBD1 (6 bases). There are 14 residues in the CDR3. Looked up from germline, CDR1 is SNHLY and CDR2 is FYNNEI. Trimming removed 9 bases at V and 6 bases at J, with 18 bases between. The CDR3 protein is CASSGTYTSNEQFF. CDR3 bases: TGTGCCAGTTCCGGGACATATACGTCCAATGAGCAGTTCTTC.

The chain is built from TRBV18 and TRBJ1-1, with no clear D. Looked up from germline, CDR1 is KGHSH and CDR2 is LQKENI. Between the trimmed V and J ends, which lost 3 bases and 4 bases, there was a span of 9 bases. The CDR3 covers 13 residues. The CDR3 spells CASSPGEGTEAFF. The CDR3 DNA reads as TGTGCCAGCTCACCTGGAGAGGGCACTGAAGCTTTCTTT. The full variable domain, its missing parts supplied by reference TRBV18 and TRBJ1-1, is NAGVMQNPRHLVRRRGQEARLRCSPMKGHSHVYWYRQLPEEGLKFMVYLQKENIIDESGMPKERFSAEFPKEGPSILRIQQVVRGDSAAYFCASSPGEGTEAFFGQGTRLTVV.

The chain joins TRBV4-2 to TRBJ2-2; maybe TRBD1 (5 bases). Germline V gene lookup returns CDR1 LGHNA and CDR2 YNFKEQ. The V gene lost 1 base and the J gene lost 2 bases, with 11 bases spanning the gap. The CDR3 is 16 amino acids. This CDR3 is CASSQGQNLNTGELFF. Written as DNA, the CDR3 is TGTGCCAGCAGCCAAGGACAGAACTTAAACACCGGGGAGCTGTTTTTT.

The V call is TRBV27, the J call TRBJ2-7, with 9 bases lining up with TRBD2. This CDR3 region has 15 residues. The V gene's germline CDR1 is MNHEY and CDR2 SMNVEV (reference sequence). Germline trimming cut 6 bases from V and 3 bases from J; bases unmatched to any gene: 9. The CDR3 DNA reads TGTGCCAGCAGACTGTCGGCTAGCGGGAACTACGAGCAGTACTTC. Its translation: CASRLSASGNYEQYF.

CDR3 coding DNA: TGTGCCAGCGGGTCTTACAACAGGCAGGACCAGTTCTTC. Its protein is CASGSYNRQDQFF. The chain uses TRBV28 and TRBJ2-1, with D tentatively TRBD1 (5 bases). With 8 bases removed from V and 13 bases from J, the gap between germline ends came to 21 bases. CDR3 length: 13 residues. CDR1 and CDR2 (germline): MDHEN, SYDVKM.

V is TRBV6-4 and J is TRBJ2-1; 12 bases are shared with TRBD2. This CDR3 region has 14 residues. Per the germline V gene, CDR1 is MRHNA and CDR2 is SNTAGT. V gave up 4 bases and J gave up 8 bases; unmatched junction bases: 3. CDR3 sequence reads: CASSGLAGDHEQFF. CDR3 DNA sequence: TGTGCCAGCAGTGGACTAGCGGGAGACCATGAGCAGTTCTTC.

This chain uses TRBV19 with TRBJ2-3; D may be TRBD1 (6 bases). There are 15 residues in the CDR3. Per germline, CDR1 LNHDA and CDR2 SQIVND (reference sequence). V dropped 5 bases and J dropped 6 bases, with 18 bases sitting between them. The CDR3 sequence is CASSPTGLDLDTQYF. CDR3 coding DNA: TGTGCCAGTAGTCCTACAGGGTTAGACTTGGATACGCAGTATTTT.

J is TRBJ2-6 and V is TRBV11-2, with D tentatively TRBD1 (5 bases). Germline V gene data show CDR1 as SGHAT and CDR2 as FQNNGV. The CDR3 spans 16 residues. V was pared by 2 bases and J by 2 bases, with 10 bases between. This CDR3 reads CASSLIRGPGANVLTF. The CDR3, as DNA: TGTGCCAGCAGCTTAATAAGGGGTCCTGGGGCCAACGTCCTGACTTTC.

The chain carries TRBV2 and TRBJ2-7, with TRBD2 matching over 13 bases. The trim removed 6 bases at V and 4 bases at J, leaving 3 bases unmatched. This CDR3 has 14 amino acids. The germline V gene encodes CDR1 SNHLY and CDR2 FYNNEI. As DNA, the CDR3 is TGTGCCAGCAGCTGGACTAGCGGGAGTTACGAGCAGTACTTC. Its protein is CASSWTSGSYEQYF.

J is TRBJ2-3 and V is TRBV27; 11 bases are a match to TRBD2. CDR1 is MNHEY, CDR2 SMNVEV, per germline (reference sequence). This CDR3 region has 15 residues. Losses at the gene ends were 6 bases for V and 2 bases for J; bases not matched to a gene: 4. The DNA of the CDR3 is TGTGCCAGCAGGCCGGGACTAGCGGTCACAGATACGCAGTATTTT. Its translation: CASRPGLAVTDTQYF.

The chain couples TRBV7-8 to TRBJ1-1, with D tentatively TRBD1 (5 bases). The ends were cut back, 3 bases at V and 6 bases at J, with 11 bases in the middle. CDR3 size: 13 residues. CDR1 and CDR2 from the germline V gene are SGHVS and FQNEAQ. The CDR3 sequence is CASSLGLKAEAFF. The CDR3 coding sequence is TGTGCCAGCAGCTTGGGACTGAAGGCTGAAGCTTTCTTT.

The chain uses TRBV19 and TRBJ2-3; TRBD2 matches 7 bases. This CDR3 region has 17 residues. V lost 3 bases, J lost 4 bases, and 13 bases stayed unmatched. Germline CDR1 LNHDA, CDR2 SQIVND (reference sequence). The CDR3 protein is CASSISGREWVADTQYF. In DNA form, the CDR3 reads TGTGCCAGTAGTATTTCCGGGCGGGAGTGGGTCGCAGATACGCAGTATTTT.

This chain links TRBV9 with TRBJ2-5; D not resolved. CDR3 length equals 18 residues. V was clipped by 3 bases and J by 5 bases, with 26 bases between them. Germline V gene lookup returns CDR1 SGDLS and CDR2 YYNGEE. The CDR3 reads CASSGTSRRASASETQYF. CDR3 DNA sequence: TGTGCCAGCAGCGGAACCTCGAGGCGCGCCAGCGCCAGTGAGACCCAGTACTTC.

The chain couples TRBV2 to TRBJ1-5, with 8 nucleotides matching TRBD1. V gave up 6 bases and J gave up 0 bases; unmatched junction bases: 10. CDR1 and CDR2 from the germline V gene are SNHLY and FYNNEI. There are 17 residues in the CDR3. CDR3 loop: CASRAGTGQYSNQPQHF. As DNA, the CDR3 is TGTGCCAGCAGAGCCGGGACAGGACAGTATAGCAATCAGCCCCAGCATTTT.

The gene calls are TRBV10-3 and TRBJ1-2, with 8 bases aligning to TRBD1. V lost 2 bases to trimming and J lost 8 bases; unmatched junction nucleotides: 4. This CDR3 is built from 13 residues. Germline assignment: CDR1 ENHRY and CDR2 SYGVKD. CDR3 coding DNA: TGTGCCATCAGTGAGGGGACAGGTCTAGGCTACACCTTC. Protein product: CAISEGTGLGYTF.

The CDR3 reads CASSPLVAGGLSNTGELFF. The DNA of the CDR3 is TGTGCCAGCAGCCCGTTAGTAGCGGGAGGGCTTTCAAACACCGGGGAGCTGTTTTTT. The V gene is TRBV14, the J gene TRBJ2-2, with 11 bases identical to TRBD2. The CDR3 spans 19 residues. V lost 4 bases and J lost 2; bases outside the gene matches: 12. CDR1 and CDR2 from the germline V gene are SGHDN and FVKESK.

This chain connects TRBV28 to TRBJ2-7; 8 nucleotides match TRBD1. The CDR3 totals 12 residues. The ends lost 6 bases at V and 11 bases at J; junction bases unmatched: 9. Germline assignment: CDR1 MDHEN and CDR2 SYDVKM. CDR3 DNA sequence: TGTGCCAGCAGGACGGGACAGGTAGGAAAGTACTTC. This encodes CASRTGQVGKYF.

The chain uses TRBV29-1 and TRBJ2-1; a weak D match, TRBD1 (6 bases). V lost 1 base to trimming and J lost 2 bases, with 12 bases between them. The length of the CDR3 is 15 residues. Germline loops: CDR1 SQVTM, CDR2 ANQGSEA. The CDR3: CSVEGLTGTYNEQFF. In DNA form, the CDR3 reads TGCAGCGTTGAAGGATTAACAGGGACCTACAATGAGCAGTTCTTC.

The CDR3 loop reads CASSSPGLGPGVGELFF. The CDR3, as DNA: TGTGCCAGCAGCTCTCCGGGACTAGGACCTGGCGTAGGGGAGCTGTTTTTT. This sequence joins TRBV28 and TRBJ2-2; 8 positions agree with TRBD2. The CDR3 covers 17 residues. Germline CDR1 and CDR2: MDHEN and SYDVKM. With V trimmed by 6 bases and J by 8 bases, 17 bases remained unmatched.

This rearrangement joins TRBV2 to TRBJ2-7; D remains ambiguous. The CDR3 spans 15 residues. Germline CDR1 reads SNHLY; CDR2 reads FYNNEI. Trimming took 2 bases from V and 0 from J, leaving 11 bases between them. Here the CDR3 DNA reads TGTGCCAGCAGTGAATTACGGGTTTCCTCCTACGAGCAGTACTTC. Residues: CASSELRVSSYEQYF.

The chain is built from TRBV9 and TRBJ2-2; possible D gene TRBD1, 5 bases. Germline V lookup: CDR1 SGDLS, CDR2 YYNGEE. The V end lost 0 bases, the J end lost 3 bases, and 12 bases lay between the germline ends. The CDR3 spans 16 residues. In DNA, the CDR3 is TGTGCCAGCAGCGTAGAGAGGCAGGGTTACACCGGGGAGCTGTTTTTT. Translation gives CASSVERQGYTGELFF.

The genes are TRBV6-5 and TRBJ2-7; 8 nucleotides line up with TRBD1. The germline V gene has CDR1 MNHEY and CDR2 SVGAGI. The length of the CDR3 is 16 residues. V lost 0 bases to trimming and J lost 1 base; unmatched junction nucleotides: 5. Written as DNA, the CDR3 is TGTGCCAGCAGTTACTCGACAGGGGCCCTGTCCTACGAGCAGTACTTC. Its translation: CASSYSTGALSYEQYF.

The chain carries TRBV10-2 and TRBJ2-5; 13 bases map to TRBD2. After removal of 6 bases from V and 5 bases from J, the junction contained 6 bases not matched to a gene. CDR3 length equals 15 residues. Germline CDR1 and CDR2: WSHSY and SAAADI. CDR3 amino acids: CASRDGTSGVETQYF. The CDR3 DNA follows: TGCGCCAGCAGGGACGGGACTAGCGGGGTGGAGACCCAGTACTTC.

The V and J genes are TRBV19 and TRBJ2-1; 14 bases are a match to TRBD2. Germline V gene data show CDR1 as LNHDA and CDR2 as SQIVND (reference sequence). The CDR3 runs 14 residues. V gave up 10 bases and J gave up 7 bases; unmatched junction bases: 6. CDR3 loop: CATGLAGGSNEQFF. The CDR3 DNA sequence: TGTGCCACAGGACTAGCGGGAGGCTCGAATGAGCAGTTCTTC.